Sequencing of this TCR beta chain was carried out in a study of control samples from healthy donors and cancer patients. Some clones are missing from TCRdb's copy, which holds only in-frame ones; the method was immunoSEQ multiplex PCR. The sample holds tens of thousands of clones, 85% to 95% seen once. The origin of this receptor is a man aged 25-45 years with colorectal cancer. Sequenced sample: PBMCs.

CDR3 coding DNA: TGTGCCAGCTCACCACTTGCAGGGCTTAGCAATCAGCCCCAGCATTTT. Translated: CASSPLAGLSNQPQHF. The chain links TRBV18 to TRBJ1-5, with a tentative D call TRBD1 (5 bases). Germline CDR1 KGHSH, CDR2 LQKENI. Trimming stripped 1 base from V and 0 bases from J, with 10 bases between. The CDR3 totals 16 residues.